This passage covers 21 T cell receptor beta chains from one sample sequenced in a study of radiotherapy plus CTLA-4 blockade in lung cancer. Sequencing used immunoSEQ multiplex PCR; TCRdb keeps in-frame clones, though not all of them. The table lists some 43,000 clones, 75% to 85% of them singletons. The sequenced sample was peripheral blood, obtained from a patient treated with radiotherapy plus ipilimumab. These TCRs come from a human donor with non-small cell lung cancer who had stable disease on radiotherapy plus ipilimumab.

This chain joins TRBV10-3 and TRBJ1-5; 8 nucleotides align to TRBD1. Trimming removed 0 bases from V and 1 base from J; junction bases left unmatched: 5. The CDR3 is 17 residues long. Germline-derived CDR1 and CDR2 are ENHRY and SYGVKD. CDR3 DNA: TGTGCCATCAGTGAGTCTGACAGGGGTATAAGCAATCAGCCCCAGCATTTT. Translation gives CAISESDRGISNQPQHF.

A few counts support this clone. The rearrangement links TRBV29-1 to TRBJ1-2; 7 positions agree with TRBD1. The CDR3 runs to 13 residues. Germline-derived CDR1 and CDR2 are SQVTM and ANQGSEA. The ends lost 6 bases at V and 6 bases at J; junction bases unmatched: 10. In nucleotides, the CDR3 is TGCAGCGTCGGTGGGACAGACCAACATGGCTACACCTTC. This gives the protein CSVGGTDQHGYTF.

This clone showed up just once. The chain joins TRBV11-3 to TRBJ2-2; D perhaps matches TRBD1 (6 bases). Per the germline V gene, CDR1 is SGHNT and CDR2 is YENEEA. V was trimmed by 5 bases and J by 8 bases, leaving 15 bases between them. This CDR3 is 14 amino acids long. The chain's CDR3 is CASSGRQALGELFF. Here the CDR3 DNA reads TGTGCCAGCAGCGGACGACAGGCACTGGGGGAGCTGTTTTTT.

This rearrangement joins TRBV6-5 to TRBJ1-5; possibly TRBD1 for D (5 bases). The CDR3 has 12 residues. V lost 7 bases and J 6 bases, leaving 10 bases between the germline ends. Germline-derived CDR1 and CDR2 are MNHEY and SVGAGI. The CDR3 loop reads CASTPGFQPQHF. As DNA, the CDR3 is TGTGCCAGCACCCCAGGGTTTCAGCCCCAGCATTTT.

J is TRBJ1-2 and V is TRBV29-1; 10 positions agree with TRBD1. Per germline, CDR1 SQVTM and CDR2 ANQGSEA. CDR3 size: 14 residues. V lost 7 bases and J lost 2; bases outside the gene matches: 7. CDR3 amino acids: CSALEGQGNYGYTF. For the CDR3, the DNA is TGCAGCGCCCTTGAGGGACAGGGGAACTATGGCTACACCTTC.

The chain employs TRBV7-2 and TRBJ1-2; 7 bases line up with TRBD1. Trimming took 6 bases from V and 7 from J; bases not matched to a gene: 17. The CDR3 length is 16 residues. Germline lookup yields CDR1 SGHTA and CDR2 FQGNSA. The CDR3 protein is CASRPRGGGVTPGYTF. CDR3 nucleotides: TGTGCCAGCAGACCGAGAGGGGGCGGAGTGACGCCTGGCTACACCTTC.

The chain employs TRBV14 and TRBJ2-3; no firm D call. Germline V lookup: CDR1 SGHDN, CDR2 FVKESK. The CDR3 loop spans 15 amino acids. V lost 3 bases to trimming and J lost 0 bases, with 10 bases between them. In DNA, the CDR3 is TGTGCCAGCAGCCACGGTGTCCCTAGCACAGATACGCAGTATTTT. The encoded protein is CASSHGVPSTDTQYF.

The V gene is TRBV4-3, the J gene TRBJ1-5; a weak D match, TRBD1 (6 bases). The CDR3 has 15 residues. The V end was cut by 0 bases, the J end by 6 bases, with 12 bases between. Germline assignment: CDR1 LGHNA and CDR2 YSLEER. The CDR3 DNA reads TGCGCCAGCAGCCAAGACAGGGGACGGGGTCAGCCCCAGCATTTT. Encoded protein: CASSQDRGRGQPQHF.

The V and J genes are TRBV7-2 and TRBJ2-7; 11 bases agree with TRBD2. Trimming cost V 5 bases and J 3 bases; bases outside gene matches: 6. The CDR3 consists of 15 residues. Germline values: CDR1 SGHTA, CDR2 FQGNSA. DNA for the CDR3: TGTGCCAGCAGCCTCTCCGGGACTAGCGGCTACGAGCAGTACTTC. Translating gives CASSLSGTSGYEQYF.

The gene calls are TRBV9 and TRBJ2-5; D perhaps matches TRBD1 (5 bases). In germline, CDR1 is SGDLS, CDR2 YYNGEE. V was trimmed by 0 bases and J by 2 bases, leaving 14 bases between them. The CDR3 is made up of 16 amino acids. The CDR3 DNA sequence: TGTGCCAGCAGCGTAGTAGCCTCGCAGGGTCAAGAGACCCAGTACTTC. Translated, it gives CASSVVASQGQETQYF.

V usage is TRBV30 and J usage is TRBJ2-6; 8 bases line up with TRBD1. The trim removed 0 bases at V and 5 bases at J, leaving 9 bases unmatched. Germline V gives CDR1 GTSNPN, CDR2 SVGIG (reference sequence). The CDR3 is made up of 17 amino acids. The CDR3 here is CAWSVAGGRRRANVLTF. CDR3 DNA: TGTGCCTGGAGTGTAGCAGGGGGCAGAAGAAGGGCCAACGTCCTGACTTTC.

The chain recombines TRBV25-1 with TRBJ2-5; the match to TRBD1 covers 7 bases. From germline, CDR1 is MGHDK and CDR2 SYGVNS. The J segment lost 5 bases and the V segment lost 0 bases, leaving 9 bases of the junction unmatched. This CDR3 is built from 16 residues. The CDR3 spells CASSEYGWGRGETQYF. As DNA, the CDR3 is TGTGCCAGCAGTGAATATGGTTGGGGCAGGGGGGAGACCCAGTACTTC.

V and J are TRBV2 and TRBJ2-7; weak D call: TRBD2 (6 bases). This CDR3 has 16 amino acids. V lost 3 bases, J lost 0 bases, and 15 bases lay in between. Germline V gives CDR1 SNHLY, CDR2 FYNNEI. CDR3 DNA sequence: TGTGCCAGCAGTGACGGGGGACGGAGAAGCTCCTACGAGCAGTACTTC. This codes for CASSDGGRRSSYEQYF. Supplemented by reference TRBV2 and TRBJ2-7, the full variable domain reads EPEVTQTPSHQVTQMGQEVILRCVPISNHLYFYWYRQILGQKVEFLVSFYNNEISEKSEIFDDQFSVERPDGSNFTLKIRSTKLEDSAMYFCASSDGGRRSSYEQYFGPGTRLTVT.

The CDR3 spells CASSLYSVGASFPHEQYF. The CDR3 coding sequence is TGCGCCAGCAGCTTGTACTCGGTGGGCGCCTCCTTCCCCCACGAGCAGTACTTC. This chain uses TRBV5-1 with TRBJ2-7; D gene unclear. Germline V CDR1 and CDR2: SGHRS, YFSETQ. V gave up 1 base and J gave up 5 bases, with 25 bases separating them. The CDR3 contains 18 residues.

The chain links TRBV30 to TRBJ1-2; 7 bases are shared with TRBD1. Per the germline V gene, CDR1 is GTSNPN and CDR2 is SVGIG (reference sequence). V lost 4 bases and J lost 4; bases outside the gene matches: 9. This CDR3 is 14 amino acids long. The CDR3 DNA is TGTGCCTGGAATCGGGACAGTCCTTCCTATGGCTACACCTTC. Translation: CAWNRDSPSYGYTF.

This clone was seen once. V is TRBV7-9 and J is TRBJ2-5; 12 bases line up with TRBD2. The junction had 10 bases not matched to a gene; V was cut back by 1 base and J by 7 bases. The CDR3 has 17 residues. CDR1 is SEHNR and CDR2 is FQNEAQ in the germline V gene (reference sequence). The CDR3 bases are TGTGCCAGCAGCTTAGTAGGACTAGCGGGACTTAGAGGGACCCAGTACTTC. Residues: CASSLVGLAGLRGTQYF.

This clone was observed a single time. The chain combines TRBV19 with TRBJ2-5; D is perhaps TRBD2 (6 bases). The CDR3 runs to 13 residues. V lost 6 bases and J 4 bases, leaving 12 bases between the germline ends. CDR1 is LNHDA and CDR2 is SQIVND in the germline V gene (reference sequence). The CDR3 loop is CASSSTAGETQYF. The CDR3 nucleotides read TGTGCCAGTAGCTCCACAGCGGGAGAGACCCAGTACTTC.

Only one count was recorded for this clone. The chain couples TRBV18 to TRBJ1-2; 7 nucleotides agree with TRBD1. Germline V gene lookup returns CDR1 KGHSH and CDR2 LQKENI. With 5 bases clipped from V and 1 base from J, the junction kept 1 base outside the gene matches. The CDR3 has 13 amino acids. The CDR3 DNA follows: TGTGCCAGCTCAGACAGGGATAACTATGGCTACACCTTC. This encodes CASSDRDNYGYTF.

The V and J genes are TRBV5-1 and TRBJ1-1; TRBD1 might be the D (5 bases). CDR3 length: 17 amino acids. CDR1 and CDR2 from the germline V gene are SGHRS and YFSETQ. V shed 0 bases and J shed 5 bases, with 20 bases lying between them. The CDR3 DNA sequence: TGCGCCAGCAGCTTGGCCCCCGGGGGAGCAGGAGGGACTGAAGCTTTCTTT. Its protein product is CASSLAPGGAGGTEAFF.

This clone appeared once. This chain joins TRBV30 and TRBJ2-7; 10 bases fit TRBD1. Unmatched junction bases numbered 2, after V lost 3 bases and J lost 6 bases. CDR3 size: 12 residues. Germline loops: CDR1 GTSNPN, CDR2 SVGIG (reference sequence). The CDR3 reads CAWSGTGVEQYF. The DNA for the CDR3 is TGTGCCTGGAGCGGGACAGGGGTCGAGCAGTACTTC.

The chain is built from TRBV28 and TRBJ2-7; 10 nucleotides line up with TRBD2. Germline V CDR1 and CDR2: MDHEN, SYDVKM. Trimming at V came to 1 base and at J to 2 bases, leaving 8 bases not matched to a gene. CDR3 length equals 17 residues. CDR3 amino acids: CASSLFPGLAVAYEQYF. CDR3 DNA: TGTGCCAGCAGTTTATTCCCCGGACTAGCGGTAGCCTACGAGCAGTACTTC.